These 20 T cell receptor beta chains originate from one sample sequenced in a study of blood T cell repertoires in COVID-19. Some clones are missing from TCRdb's copy, which holds only in-frame ones; the method was immunoSEQ multiplex PCR. This table holds 340,000 or so clones, roughly 85% found once. Sequencing was done on a sample of PBMCs or T cells enriched from blood (not recorded which). Receptors were obtained from a woman aged 35 to 49 with acute COVID-19.

The chain joins TRBV27 to TRBJ1-4; D gene ambiguous. Germline V gene data show CDR1 as MNHEY and CDR2 as SMNVEV (reference sequence). This CDR3 comprises 15 residues. V was trimmed by 6 bases and J by 3 bases, leaving 14 bases between them. CDR3 DNA sequence: TGTGCCAGCAGGGCATCGGGATTTGCTAATGAAAAACTGTTTTTT. Amino acid sequence: CASRASGFANEKLFF.

This chain joins TRBV25-1 and TRBJ2-6; perhaps TRBD2 as D (6 bases). Per the germline V gene, CDR1 is MGHDK and CDR2 is SYGVNS. The CDR3 length is 18 residues. The V and J ends lost 5 bases and 1 base respectively, with 18 bases between them. In DNA, the CDR3 is TGTGCCAGCAGTTCGCCCCTATCGGGAGAGTCTGGGGCCAACGTCCTGACTTTC. Amino acids: CASSSPLSGESGANVLTF.

The gene calls are TRBV29-1 and TRBJ1-1; D is possibly TRBD1 (6 bases). The CDR3 has 13 amino acids. Trimming took off 5 bases at V and 8 bases at J, with 18 bases between the two ends. The germline gives CDR1 SQVTM, CDR2 ANQGSEA. The CDR3 here is CSVQGRGTQEAFF. The CDR3 bases are TGCAGCGTTCAGGGTAGGGGGACCCAAGAAGCTTTCTTT.

This chain uses TRBV5-1 with TRBJ2-7; D is possibly TRBD2 (6 bases). V lost 2 bases and J lost 2, with 14 bases in between. This CDR3 region has 15 residues. Germline V gives CDR1 SGHRS, CDR2 YFSETQ. The CDR3 loop reads CASSLSGQRAYEQYF. The CDR3 bases are TGCGCCAGCAGCTTAAGCGGGCAGCGAGCCTACGAGCAGTACTTC.

This sequence joins TRBV19 and TRBJ1-1; 9 nucleotides match TRBD1. This CDR3 has 13 residues. With 6 bases clipped from V and 5 bases from J, the junction kept 4 bases outside the gene matches. Looked up from germline, CDR1 is LNHDA and CDR2 is SQIVND (reference sequence). DNA of the CDR3: TGTGCCAGTAGCGACAGGGGGAGGACTGAAGCTTTCTTT. Translating gives CASSDRGRTEAFF.

The gene calls are TRBV5-1 and TRBJ2-5; a possible D gene is TRBD2 (6 bases). The V gene lost 5 bases and the J gene lost 3 bases, with 14 bases spanning the gap. The CDR3 extends over 14 amino acids. CDR1 SGHRS and CDR2 YFSETQ come from the germline V gene. CDR3 protein: CASSYQGGKETQYF. The CDR3 DNA reads TGCGCCAGCAGTTACCAGGGCGGGAAAGAGACCCAGTACTTC.

The rearrangement uses TRBV24-1 and TRBJ2-3, with D possibly TRBD2 on 7 matching bases. Germline-derived CDR1 and CDR2 are KGHDR and SFDVKD. The CDR3 runs 15 residues. V lost 5 bases to trimming and J lost 2 bases, with 13 bases between them. The CDR3, as DNA: TGTGCCACCAGTGGGGGGGGGCCTCCCACAGATACGCAGTATTTT. Translation gives CATSGGGPPTDTQYF.

V and J are TRBV3-1 (or the pseudogene TRBV3-2) and TRBJ2-1; tentative D call: TRBD2 (6 bases). Germline V gene data show CDR1 as LGHDT and CDR2 as YNNKEL (reference sequence). The CDR3 runs 14 residues. Deletions cut 0 bases from V and 7 bases from J, with 10 bases between. CDR3 residues: CASSQDAGRNEQFF. In nucleotides, the CDR3 is TGTGCCAGCAGCCAAGATGCGGGGCGAAATGAGCAGTTCTTC.

This rearrangement joins TRBV7-9 to TRBJ1-4; D unresolved. This CDR3 is built from 16 residues. V was trimmed by 4 bases and J by 0 bases, leaving 12 bases between them. Germline V gives CDR1 SEHNR, CDR2 FQNEAQ (reference sequence). The CDR3 spells CASSSRYSTTNEKLFF. The CDR3 DNA follows: TGTGCCAGCAGCTCCCGTTACAGTACAACTAATGAAAAACTGTTTTTT.

The chain employs TRBV4-2 and TRBJ1-4; D is ambiguous. The CDR3 has 14 residues. V lost 0 bases to trimming and J lost 10 bases, with 12 bases between them. Germline CDR1 and CDR2: LGHNA and YNFKEQ. This chain's CDR3 is CASSQDRSQRKLFF. The CDR3 coding sequence is TGTGCCAGCAGCCAAGATCGGAGCCAGAGAAAACTGTTTTTT.

The CDR3 DNA sequence: TGTGCTAGTGGTTTGGTACGGGGGGCAGGGGATGGCTACACCTTC. Translated: CASGLVRGAGDGYTF. The chain carries TRBV12-5 and TRBJ1-2, with D possibly matching TRBD1 (6 bases). With 0 bases removed from V and 6 bases from J, the gap between germline ends came to 14 bases. This CDR3 has 15 residues. Per germline, CDR1 LGHNT and CDR2 FRNRAP.

The V call is TRBV12-3 or TRBV12-4, the J call TRBJ1-2; D gene uncertain. V lost 5 bases to trimming and J lost 1 base, with 5 bases between them. The CDR3 is 12 amino acids. CDR3 sequence reads: CASSPVNYGYTF. The CDR3 DNA reads TGTGCCAGCAGTCCCGTTAACTATGGCTACACCTTC.

With respect to this clone: The sample has other DNA sequences that encode this CDR3 too. The chain uses TRBV25-1 and TRBJ2-1; 7 nucleotides line up with TRBD2. Germline CDR1 and CDR2: MGHDK and SYGVNS. V dropped 3 bases and J dropped 1; count of bases not matched to a gene: 3. The CDR3 length is 15 residues. The CDR3 sequence: CASSEGLPSYNEQFF. The CDR3 DNA follows: TGTGCCAGCAGTGAGGGACTACCTTCCTACAATGAGCAGTTCTTC.

CDR3 loop: CASSGSGGVYNGELFF. In nucleotides, the CDR3 is TGTGCCAGCAGCGGTAGCGGGGGGGTTTATAACGGGGAGCTGTTTTTT. This rearrangement joins TRBV7-8 to TRBJ2-2; 11 bases are a match to TRBD2. Looked up from germline, CDR1 is SGHVS and CDR2 is FQNEAQ. The junction had 9 bases not matched to a gene; V was cut back by 5 bases and J by 7 bases. The CDR3 is made up of 16 amino acids. Supplemented by reference TRBV7-8 and TRBJ2-2, the full variable domain reads GAGVSQSPRYKVAKRGQDVALRCDPISGHVSLFWYQQALGQGPEFLTYFQNEAQLDKSGLPSDRFFAERPEGSVSTLKIQRTQQEDSAVYLCASSGSGGVYNGELFFGEGSRLTVL.

The J gene is TRBJ2-5, the V gene TRBV7-2; tentatively, D is TRBD1 (5 bases). This CDR3 spans 16 amino acids. In germline, CDR1 is SGHTA, CDR2 FQGNSA. Deletions cut 8 bases from V and 2 bases from J, with 21 bases between. The CDR3: CASSPSGNSPQETQYF. The CDR3 DNA is TGTGCCAGCTCACCCTCAGGGAACAGTCCACAAGAGACCCAGTACTTC.

The table lists this clone with a count of one. V usage is TRBV9 and J usage is TRBJ2-3; 8 nucleotides match TRBD1. CDR3 length equals 16 residues. Trimming at V came to 2 bases and at J to 2 bases, leaving 7 bases not matched to a gene. In germline, CDR1 is SGDLS, CDR2 YYNGEE. The chain's CDR3 is CASSVRQGRPTDTQYF. Here the CDR3 DNA reads TGTGCCAGCAGCGTCCGACAGGGGAGGCCCACAGATACGCAGTATTTT.

The chain is built from TRBV5-5 and TRBJ1-2; D perhaps matches TRBD1 (6 bases). Trimming took off 3 bases at V and 5 bases at J, with 14 bases between the two ends. CDR1 and CDR2 (germline): SGHKS, YYEKEE (reference sequence). The length of the CDR3 is 14 residues. The CDR3 is CASSSAQGTYGYTF. CDR3 DNA sequence: TGTGCCAGCAGCTCGGCTCAGGGGACATATGGCTACACCTTC.

A word on this clone: This could be a read error, since a much larger clone is one nucleotide away. At the DNA level, this CDR3 is encoded by other sequences in the same sample as well. The gene calls are TRBV7-2 and TRBJ2-1; no clear D. Germline V gives CDR1 SGHTA, CDR2 FQGNSA. V was cut by 5 bases and J by 7 bases, with 15 bases left in between. The CDR3 loop spans 14 amino acids. For the CDR3, the DNA is TGTGCCAGCAGCGGGCAGGCCCTGTCAAATGAGCAGTTCTTC. Translation gives CASSGQALSNEQFF. The whole variable domain, filled in from reference TRBV7-2 and TRBJ2-1, reads GAGVSQSPSNKVTEKGKDVELRCDPISGHTALYWYRQSLGQGLEFLIYFQGNSAPDKSGLPSDRFSAERTGGSVSTLTIQRTQQEDSAVYLCASSGQALSNEQFFGPGTRLTVL.

The V gene is TRBV28, the J gene TRBJ1-5; D gene unclear. Germline assignment: CDR1 MDHEN and CDR2 SYDVKM. The V end was cut by 1 base, the J end by 2 bases, with 9 bases between. There are 15 residues in the CDR3. CDR3 sequence (DNA): TGTGCCAGCAGTTTATCCAGCGGTGGCAATCAGCCCCAGCATTTT. This sequence encodes CASSLSSGGNQPQHF.

A single count supports this clone. The rearrangement joins TRBV5-1 to TRBJ1-3, with 8 bases that match TRBD1. Germline trimming cut 4 bases from V and 0 bases from J; bases unmatched to any gene: 6. Germline CDR1 and CDR2: SGHRS and YFSETQ. The CDR3 runs to 16 residues. CDR3 in DNA: TGCGCCAGCAGCGTTGAAGACAGGGGCTCTGGAAACACCATATATTTT. Translated, it gives CASSVEDRGSGNTIYF. Variable domain in full (rest from reference TRBV5-1 and TRBJ1-3): KAGVTQTPRYLIKTRGQQVTLSCSPISGHRSVSWYQQTPGQGLQFLFEYFSETQRNKGNFPGRFSGRQFSNSRSEMNVSTLELGDSALYLCASSVEDRGSGNTIYFGEGSWLTVV.